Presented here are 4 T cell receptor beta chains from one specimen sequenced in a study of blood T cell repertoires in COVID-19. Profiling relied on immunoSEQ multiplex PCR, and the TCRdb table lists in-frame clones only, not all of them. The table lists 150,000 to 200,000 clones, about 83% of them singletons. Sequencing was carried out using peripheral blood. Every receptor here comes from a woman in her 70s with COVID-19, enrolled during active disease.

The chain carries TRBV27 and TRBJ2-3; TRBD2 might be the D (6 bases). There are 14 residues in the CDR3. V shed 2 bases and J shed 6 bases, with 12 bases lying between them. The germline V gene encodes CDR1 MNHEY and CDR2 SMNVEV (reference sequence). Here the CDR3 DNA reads TGTGCCAGCAGTTTAGTGGTGGGACTGGATACGCAGTATTTT. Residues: CASSLVVGLDTQYF.

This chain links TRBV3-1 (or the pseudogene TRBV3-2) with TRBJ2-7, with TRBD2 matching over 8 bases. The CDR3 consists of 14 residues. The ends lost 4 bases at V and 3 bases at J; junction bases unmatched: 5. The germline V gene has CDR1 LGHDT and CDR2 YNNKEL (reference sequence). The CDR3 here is CASSPGGESYEQYF. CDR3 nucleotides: TGTGCCAGCAGCCCGGGGGGGGAGAGCTACGAGCAGTACTTC.

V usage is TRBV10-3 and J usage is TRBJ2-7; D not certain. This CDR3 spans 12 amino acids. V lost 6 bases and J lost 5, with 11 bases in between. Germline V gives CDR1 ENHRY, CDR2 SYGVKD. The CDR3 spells CAISPASDEQYF. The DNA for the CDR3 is TGTGCCATCAGCCCCGCCAGCGACGAGCAGTACTTC.

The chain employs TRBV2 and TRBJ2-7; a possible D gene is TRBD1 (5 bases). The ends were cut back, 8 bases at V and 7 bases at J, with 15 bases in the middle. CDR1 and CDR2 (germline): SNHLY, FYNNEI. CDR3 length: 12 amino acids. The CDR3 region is CASDRGLGEQYF. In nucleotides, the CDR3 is TGTGCCAGCGATAGGGGCCTGGGTGAGCAGTACTTC.